This T cell receptor beta chain was captured by sequencing in a study of beta chain features in type 1 diabetes. Purity exceeded 98% in all sorted populations. Study-wide results and caveats: Reduced insertions and increased deletions marked VDJ junctions in type 1 diabetes patients. A PCR bias possibly favoring shorter templates would apply equally to patients and controls.

Trimming stripped 1 base from V and 3 bases from J, with 10 bases between. The CDR3 runs to 15 residues. The V gene's germline CDR1 is LGHNA and CDR2 YSLEER. The investigators reverse transcribed all of the isolated RNA, so they sequenced expressed TCRB transcripts. About 3.6 million reads was the average for naive, central memory and regulatory T cell samples. The data were produced by immunoSEQ multiplex PCR, yet TCRdb's version contains in-frame clones alone and is incomplete. The sample yields 810,000 or so clones, 17% seen once. With respect to this clone: Its cognate antigen is unknown.

The rearrangement links TRBV4-3 to TRBJ2-1; D call uncertain. The sample comprised naive CD4+ T cells from blood. The source of this sequence is a young woman in good health. CDR3 protein: CASSQAGSHYNEQFF. The CDR3, as DNA: TGCGCCAGCAGCCAAGCTGGCTCCCACTACAATGAGCAGTTCTTC.